This paragraph reports one T cell receptor (beta chain). It has no known antigen specificity. No base quality information exists; no much larger clone differs at one position. The sample belongs to a study of OX40 agonist ivuxolimab in advanced cancers. A note on the overall study: Ivuxolimab, which targeted the costimulatory receptor OX40 (CD134), was an agonistic, fully human IgG2 monoclonal antibody. Peripheral TCRbeta sequencing was intended to test whether TCR sequence diversity was altered and clonal T-cell expansion was caused by ivuxolimab. Prior anti-PD-1, anti-PD-L1 or anti-CTLA-4 therapy was permitted, and about two fifths of dose-escalation patients had received checkpoint inhibitors. Of the approximately 50 dose-escalation patients, hepatocellular carcinoma was present in 19, melanoma in some 15, renal cell carcinoma in 9 and head and neck cancer in 9. The monotherapy dose-escalation portion (N of about 47 patients) of the phase I ivuxolimab trial is reported in the paper. Partial responses were achieved by three dose-escalation patients, of whom one had hepatocellular carcinoma and two had cutaneous melanoma. Intravenous ivuxolimab was administered to patients every 2 weeks at six dose levels: 0.01, 0.1, 0.3, 1.5, 3 and 10 mg/kg. In the dose-escalation cohort, approximately 82% of patients were male, and the mean age was around 65 years with a range of about 20 to 80.

Genomic DNA was extracted from sorted cells for sequencing of the TCRbeta CDR3 region. TCRbeta CDR3 regions were sequenced using the immunoSEQ Assay. TCRdb provides this immuneACCESS table in a form limited to in-frame rearrangements. Some clones are lacking; in checked studies, under half of them reflect an unresolved V gene, and why the rest are absent is not known. In all, the sample holds about 64,000 clones, and roughly 80% of those were seen once. The ten most abundant clones make up 0.95% to 1.5% of the sample. General study outcomes and caveats: At doses of 0.1 to 3.0 mg/kg, clonal expansion of both CD4+ and CD8+ blood T cells was observed from baseline to week 6. After ivuxolimab, expanded clones were on average more numerous among CD8+ T cells than among CD4+ T cells. The antigen specificity of the peripheral T cells that underwent clonal expansion was not determined. In the 0.1-3.0 mg/kg groups, partial responders were among the patients with the lowest normalized peripheral clonal expansion, particularly in CD8+ T cells. Low levels of normalized T-cell clonal expansion were also seen in some patients who did not respond.

V and J are truncated by 8 bases and 1 base respectively, leaving an intervening sequence of 18 bases. The CDR3, from cysteine to phenylalanine, totals 15 residues. Only CDR3 DNA is held: 45 bases, read in frame from base 1. The CDR1 and CDR2 encoded by the germline V gene are SGDLS and YYNGEE. The trial excluded patients who had a history of autoimmune disease or were on systemic immunosuppression. In every dose cohort, peripheral blood was drawn for TCR sequencing at baseline, cycle 4 day 1, and cycle 7 day 1. Samples came from an open-label, multicenter, first-in-human phase I dose-escalation trial of ivuxolimab. Adults with locally advanced or metastatic head and neck squamous cell, hepatocellular, melanoma or renal cell carcinoma were enrolled in the trial. CD4+ and CD8+ T cells were sorted separately from peripheral blood before TCR sequencing.

This sequence was found in an adult with an advanced solid tumor such as melanoma, head and neck, liver or kidney cancer. The chain joins TRBV9 to TRBJ1-1; the D gene identity is not certain. Material: CD4+ or CD8+ T cells sorted from blood, obtained in a trial of the OX40 agonist ivuxolimab. Here the CDR3 is given as CASQILANSNTEAFF. The DNA reads as follows: TGTGCCAGTCAGATACTGGCGAACTCGAACACTGAAGCTTTCTTT.